The 10 T cell receptor beta chains in this list originate from one sample, sequenced in a study of T cell responses to AZD1222 COVID-19 vaccine. Measured with immunoSEQ multiplex PCR; TCRdb has only the in-frame clones, and not every one. The top ten hold 0.55% of the sample, which has 250,000 to 300,000 clones, almost 95% seen once. This specimen was peripheral blood, taken 28 days after the second AZD1222 dose. These receptor sequences come from an adult who received the AZD1222 COVID-19 vaccine.

The chain employs TRBV9 and TRBJ1-2; D gene ambiguous. Between the trimmed V and J ends, which lost 2 bases and 8 bases, there was a span of 7 bases. Germline values: CDR1 SGDLS, CDR2 YYNGEE. This CDR3 region has 11 residues. The chain's CDR3 is CASSVGGGYTF. In DNA form, the CDR3 reads TGTGCCAGCAGCGTCGGTGGAGGCTACACCTTC.

V and J are TRBV28 and TRBJ2-7, with 9 bases aligning to TRBD2. The trim removed 6 bases at V and 4 bases at J, leaving 7 bases unmatched. This CDR3 has 14 amino acids. The germline gives CDR1 MDHEN, CDR2 SYDVKM. CDR3 region: CASSQYSGRYEQYF. CDR3 DNA sequence: TGTGCCAGCAGCCAGTATAGCGGGAGATACGAGCAGTACTTC.

This chain joins TRBV5-1 and TRBJ2-1; the D call may be TRBD1 or TRBD2 (5 bases each). V was trimmed by 3 bases and J by 10 bases, leaving 23 bases between them. This CDR3 is 16 amino acids long. Germline CDR1 and CDR2: SGHRS and YFSETQ. This CDR3 is CASSSYSGTTYREQFF. Here the CDR3 DNA reads TGCGCCAGCAGCTCATATTCCGGGACGACTTATCGGGAGCAGTTCTTC.

The chain carries TRBV6-5 and TRBJ2-7; 7 bases align to TRBD1. Germline V lookup: CDR1 MNHEY, CDR2 SVGAGI. This CDR3 comprises 15 residues. With V trimmed by 7 bases and J by 3 bases, 12 bases remained unmatched. CDR3 in DNA: TGTGCCAGCAACCTAGCCGGGACAGATTTCTACGAGCAGTACTTC. It yields the protein CASNLAGTDFYEQYF.

The J gene is TRBJ2-1, the V gene TRBV19; D could derive from TRBD1 or TRBD2 (5 bases each). This CDR3 spans 12 amino acids. Between the trimmed V and J ends, which lost 3 bases and 10 bases, there was a span of 10 bases. From germline, CDR1 is LNHDA and CDR2 SQIVND (reference sequence). CDR3 bases: TGTGCCAGTAGTATGGGGGACGGCGAGCAGTTCTTC. This encodes CASSMGDGEQFF.

The chain is built from TRBV2 and TRBJ1-6; possible D gene TRBD1, 5 bases. There are 15 residues in the CDR3. Germline CDR1 SNHLY, CDR2 FYNNEI. Trimming stripped 7 bases from V and 5 bases from J, with 15 bases between. The CDR3 DNA reads TGTGCCAGCACCGCCGGGACCCTAAATAATTCACCCCTCCACTTT. Translated: CASTAGTLNNSPLHF.

This clone appeared once. The chain joins TRBV11-3 to TRBJ2-5; tentative D call: TRBD1 (5 bases). Germline V CDR1 and CDR2: SGHNT, YENEEA. This CDR3 has 13 residues. V was pared by 5 bases and J by 5 bases, with 12 bases between. CDR3 region: CASSRTPGETQYF. The CDR3 DNA reads as TGTGCCAGCAGCCGGACCCCAGGGGAGACCCAGTACTTC.

The CDR3 DNA reads as TGTGCCAGCAGTACAGGGCCTGTCGTGGATCAGCCCCAGCATTTT. Encoded protein: CASSTGPVVDQPQHF. The chain combines TRBV2 with TRBJ1-5; D is possibly TRBD1 (6 bases). The germline gives CDR1 SNHLY, CDR2 FYNNEI. The V gene lost 5 bases and the J gene lost 5 bases, with 16 bases spanning the gap. The CDR3 runs to 15 residues.

The rearrangement joins TRBV27 to TRBJ2-7, with D perhaps matching TRBD2 (5 bases). Germline lookup yields CDR1 MNHEY and CDR2 SMNVEV (reference sequence). This CDR3 is 14 amino acids long. V lost 2 bases and J lost 3, with 11 bases in between. CDR3 amino acids: CASSLGLSGYEQYF. CDR3 nucleotides: TGTGCCAGCAGTTTAGGGCTAAGCGGCTACGAGCAGTACTTC.

V is TRBV4-1 and J is TRBJ2-1; 9 nucleotides align to TRBD2. The CDR3 is 14 amino acids. The V and J ends lost 2 bases and 6 bases, in that order; junction bases with no gene match: 2. From germline, CDR1 is MGHRA and CDR2 YSYEKL. CDR3 in DNA: TGCGCCAGCAGCCAAAGTAGCGGGGGCAATGAGCAGTTCTTC. Its protein is CASSQSSGGNEQFF.